Following are 25 T cell receptor beta chains from one sample sequenced in a study of PD-L1 blockade in urothelial cancer. Time point here: peripheral blood 6 weeks after treatment start. Profiling relied on immunoSEQ multiplex PCR, and the TCRdb table lists in-frame clones only, not all of them. This sample has 40,000 to 45,000 clones, with about 90% found just once. Source: PBMCs, taken around atezolizumab (anti-PD-L1) treatment. Every receptor here comes from a man in his sixties or seventies with urothelial cancer.

This chain uses TRBV4-2 with TRBJ2-5; D is possibly TRBD1 (5 bases). The CDR3 covers 14 residues. Trimming cost V 1 base and J 2 bases, with 8 bases left between them. Looked up from germline, CDR1 is LGHNA and CDR2 is YNFKEQ. In DNA, the CDR3 is TGTGCCAGCAGCCAAGGGGGCTCTCAAGAGACCCAGTACTTC. Its protein is CASSQGGSQETQYF.

This clone was detected only a few times. The chain carries TRBV30 and TRBJ1-4, with D possibly TRBD1 on 6 matching bases. Trimming took 0 bases from V and 9 from J, leaving 8 bases between them. Per germline, CDR1 GTSNPN and CDR2 SVGIG (reference sequence). This CDR3 is built from 12 residues. DNA for the CDR3: TGTGCCTGGAGTGTAACAGGGAAAAAACTGTTTTTT. It specifies CAWSVTGKKLFF. Combining the CDR3 with reference TRBV30 and TRBJ1-4 gives the whole variable domain SQTIHQWPATLVQPVGSPLSLECTVEGTSNPNLYWYRQAAGRGLQLLFYSVGIGQISSEVPQNLSASRPQDRQFILSSKKLLLSDSGFYLCAWSVTGKKLFFGSGTQLSVL.

The chain uses TRBV4-2 and TRBJ2-7; TRBD2 matches at 11 bases. Trimming removed 1 base from V and 7 bases from J; junction bases left unmatched: 12. Germline CDR1 and CDR2: LGHNA and YNFKEQ. This CDR3 is built from 17 residues. In nucleotides, the CDR3 is TGTGCCAGCAGCCAAGCCCCGGGACTAGCGGTAGCGGGGGAGCAGTACTTC. Amino acid sequence: CASSQAPGLAVAGEQYF.

The chain is built from TRBV19 and TRBJ2-1, with TRBD2 matching over 10 bases. J lost 3 bases, V lost 4 bases, and 6 bases had no gene match. This CDR3 has 16 residues. Germline-derived CDR1 and CDR2 are LNHDA and SQIVND (reference sequence). CDR3 sequence: CASSRVAGGLYNEQFF. The DNA of the CDR3 is TGTGCCAGTAGTAGGGTAGCGGGAGGTCTCTACAATGAGCAGTTCTTC.

The chain couples TRBV18 to TRBJ1-2; D not resolved. This CDR3 region has 14 residues. The germline CDR1 and CDR2 sequences are KGHSH and LQKENI. V was shortened by 3 bases and J by 4 bases, with 12 bases between the two germline ends. CDR3 amino acids: CASSPGQEFYGYTF. The DNA for the CDR3 is TGTGCCAGCTCACCGGGCCAGGAATTCTATGGCTACACCTTC.

The chain recombines TRBV2 with TRBJ1-4; no definite D call. V was cut by 3 bases and J by 0 bases, with 8 bases left in between. The CDR3 spans 15 residues. Germline lookup yields CDR1 SNHLY and CDR2 FYNNEI. The CDR3 nucleotides read TGTGCCAGCAGTGACGGGATTGCAACTAATGAAAAACTGTTTTTT. This sequence encodes CASSDGIATNEKLFF.

The genes are TRBV5-6 and TRBJ2-4; possible D gene TRBD2, 6 bases. V lost 1 base and J 6 bases, leaving 20 bases between the germline ends. This CDR3 has 17 amino acids. The germline V gene has CDR1 SGHDT and CDR2 YYEEEE. CDR3 nucleotides: TGTGCCAGCAGCTTGCACGGAGGGGCCCTCCTCGGAAACATTCAGTACTTC. Translation gives CASSLHGGALLGNIQYF.

The rearrangement links TRBV9 to TRBJ1-2; weak D call: TRBD1 (6 bases). Germline V gives CDR1 SGDLS, CDR2 YYNGEE. CDR3 length equals 12 residues. V lost 5 bases and J 8 bases, leaving 13 bases between the germline ends. In nucleotides, the CDR3 is TGTGCCAGCAGTACAGGGACGGGGGGCTACACCTTC. As protein: CASSTGTGGYTF.

This chain links TRBV29-1 with TRBJ2-2, with D possibly matching TRBD2 (5 bases). The V gene's germline CDR1 is SQVTM and CDR2 ANQGSEA. Between the trimmed V and J ends, which lost 6 bases and 3 bases, there was a span of 11 bases. The CDR3 contains 13 residues. CDR3 nucleotides: TGCAGCGTCGGCGGGCCTTACACCGGGGAGCTGTTTTTT. The encoded protein is CSVGGPYTGELFF.

The gene calls are TRBV6-6 and TRBJ2-7, with TRBD2 matching 11 bases. The length of the CDR3 is 15 residues. The junction had 5 bases not matched to a gene; V was cut back by 5 bases and J by 2 bases. Germline lookup yields CDR1 MNHNY and CDR2 SVGAGI (reference sequence). CDR3 coding DNA: TGTGCCAGCAGTGTGGCTAGCGGGAGGACCTACGAGCAGTACTTC. This gives the protein CASSVASGRTYEQYF.

The rearrangement uses TRBV19 and TRBJ1-1, with D possibly matching TRBD1 (5 bases). CDR3 size: 11 residues. Trimming stripped 6 bases from V and 10 bases from J, with 12 bases between. Germline CDR1 and CDR2: LNHDA and SQIVND (reference sequence). The CDR3 DNA reads TGTGCCAGTAGGGGGGTCGGGAGAGCTTTCTTT. It yields the protein CASRGVGRAFF.

This chain connects TRBV6-5 to TRBJ2-5; the match to TRBD2 covers 9 bases. CDR1 and CDR2 from the germline V gene are MNHEY and SVGAGI. The CDR3 loop spans 14 amino acids. The V gene end was trimmed by 6 bases and the J gene end by 6 bases; junction bases not matched to a gene: 8. CDR3 residues: CASSWGLAEKTQYF. The DNA for the CDR3 is TGTGCCAGCAGCTGGGGACTAGCTGAGAAGACCCAGTACTTC.

This clone occurred once. This chain connects TRBV5-1 to TRBJ2-5; TRBD2 matches at 12 bases. The CDR3 is 18 residues long. CDR1 is SGHRS and CDR2 is YFSETQ in the germline V gene. V trimming: 1 base; J trimming: 2 bases; junction bases outside the gene matches: 9. This CDR3 is CASSLRTSGARSQETQYF. The CDR3 DNA is TGCGCCAGCAGCTTGCGGACTAGCGGGGCGAGGAGTCAAGAGACCCAGTACTTC. The entire variable domain, with the rest obtained from reference TRBV5-1 and TRBJ2-5, is as follows: KAGVTQTPRYLIKTRGQQVTLSCSPISGHRSVSWYQQTPGQGLQFLFEYFSETQRNKGNFPGRFSGRQFSNSRSEMNVSTLELGDSALYLCASSLRTSGARSQETQYFGPGTRLLVL.

The V call is TRBV5-1, the J call TRBJ1-5; D is perhaps TRBD1 (6 bases). The CDR3 sequence is 15 residues long. Germline CDR1 and CDR2: SGHRS and YFSETQ. V was pared by 0 bases and J by 0 bases, with 7 bases between. CDR3 sequence (DNA): TGCGCCAGCAGCTTGGGGACAGCTAGCAATCAGCCCCAGCATTTT. Translated, it gives CASSLGTASNQPQHF.

The genes are TRBV5-6 and TRBJ2-3; 7 nucleotides align to TRBD1. The germline gives CDR1 SGHDT, CDR2 YYEEEE. This CDR3 is 16 amino acids long. The J segment lost 5 bases and the V segment lost 2 bases, leaving 11 bases of the junction unmatched. CDR3 sequence reads: CASSFYFRTGRDTQYF. The CDR3 DNA reads as TGTGCCAGCAGCTTTTATTTTCGGACAGGTCGAGATACGCAGTATTTT.

The chain carries TRBV7-9 and TRBJ2-7; TRBD2 agrees at 8 bases. Germline lookup yields CDR1 SEHNR and CDR2 FQNEAQ (reference sequence). Trimming took 9 bases from V and 2 from J; bases not matched to a gene: 9. The CDR3 sequence is 14 residues long. The CDR3 sequence: CARPRRGGPYEQYF. CDR3 nucleotides: TGTGCCAGGCCCCGACGGGGGGGCCCCTACGAGCAGTACTTC. The full variable domain, in which reference TRBV7-9 and TRBJ2-7 provide the parts outside the CDR3, is DTGVSQNPRHKITKRGQNVTFRCDPISEHNRLYWYRQTLGQGPEFLTYFQNEAQLEKSRLLSDRFSAERPKGSFSTLEIQRTEQGDSAMYLCARPRRGGPYEQYFGPGTRLTVT.

The CDR3 loop reads CASRGPGNTIYF. The CDR3 nucleotides read TGTGCCAGCAGGGGGCCCGGAAACACCATATATTTT. V is TRBV6-5 and J is TRBJ1-3, with D possibly matching TRBD1 (5 bases). The CDR3 loop spans 12 amino acids. Germline V CDR1 and CDR2: MNHEY, SVGAGI. V lost 6 bases to trimming and J lost 4 bases, with 7 bases between them.

The chain links TRBV28 to TRBJ1-5; TRBD1 is a possible D gene (6 bases). Germline CDR1 and CDR2: MDHEN and SYDVKM. Trimming stripped 6 bases from V and 8 bases from J, with 11 bases between. There are 12 residues in the CDR3. DNA of the CDR3: TGTGCCAGCAGCACAGGGATTAAGCCCCAGCATTTT. Encoded protein: CASSTGIKPQHF. The entire variable domain, with the rest obtained from reference TRBV28 and TRBJ1-5, is as follows: DVKVTQSSRYLVKRTGEKVFLECVQDMDHENMFWYRQDPGLGLRLIYFSYDVKMKEKGDIPEGYSVSREKKERFSLILESASTNQTSMYLCASSTGIKPQHFGDGTRLSIL.

The chain combines TRBV6-5 with TRBJ1-5, with D perhaps matching TRBD1 (6 bases). CDR3 length: 15 amino acids. CDR1 is MNHEY and CDR2 is SVGAGI in the germline V gene. With 6 bases removed from V and 3 bases from J, the gap between germline ends came to 15 bases. CDR3 sequence: CASRPDRSYNQPQHF. CDR3 bases: TGTGCCAGCAGACCCGACAGGTCATACAATCAGCCCCAGCATTTT.

In this sample, this clone turned up once. V and J are TRBV19 and TRBJ1-5; D perhaps matches TRBD1 (5 bases). The CDR3 extends over 14 amino acids. Germline values: CDR1 LNHDA, CDR2 SQIVND (reference sequence). The germline V and J ends were trimmed by 2 bases and 4 bases, with 9 bases remaining between them. The CDR3 spells CASSITGYNQPQHF. The CDR3, as DNA: TGTGCCAGTAGTATAACAGGATATAATCAGCCCCAGCATTTT. Full variable domain (remainder filled in from reference TRBV19 and TRBJ1-5): DGGITQSPKYLFRKEGQNVTLSCEQNLNHDAMYWYRQDPGQGLRLIYYSQIVNDFQKGDIAEGYSVSREKKESFPLTVTSAQKNPTAFYLCASSITGYNQPQHFGDGTRLSIL.

This chain connects TRBV6-1 to TRBJ1-2; no definite D call. Trimming removed 8 bases at V and 8 bases at J, with 15 bases between. The CDR3 runs 12 residues. The V gene's germline CDR1 is MNHNS and CDR2 SASEGT. DNA for the CDR3: TGTGCCAGCCAGGAGGACTCGAGGGGCTACACCTTC. It yields the protein CASQEDSRGYTF.

The rearrangement joins TRBV30 to TRBJ1-2; D possibly corresponds to TRBD1 (5 bases). The CDR3 runs 12 residues. The V end was cut by 3 bases, the J end by 9 bases, with 14 bases between. CDR1 and CDR2 (germline): GTSNPN, SVGIG (reference sequence). The CDR3 is CAWRWGEVRYTF. CDR3 coding DNA: TGTGCCTGGAGATGGGGGGAAGTACGCTACACCTTC.

V gene TRBV10-2 combines with J gene TRBJ2-7; D remains unclear. V was trimmed by 5 bases and J by 2 bases, leaving 10 bases between them. Germline V gene data show CDR1 as WSHSY and CDR2 as SAAADI. The CDR3 extends over 13 amino acids. CDR3 nucleotides: TGCGCCAGCAGTAAGGCCGGAGCCTACGAGCAGTACTTC. This translates into CASSKAGAYEQYF.

The chain has TRBV18 and TRBJ2-1; TRBD2 matches at 7 bases. CDR1 KGHSH and CDR2 LQKENI come from the germline V gene. J lost 3 bases, V lost 0 bases, and 5 bases had no gene match. CDR3 length: 16 amino acids. CDR3: CASSPPAAGFYNEQFF. DNA for the CDR3: TGTGCCAGCTCACCACCTGCAGCGGGATTCTACAATGAGCAGTTCTTC.

This clone came up once. The chain couples TRBV7-9 to TRBJ2-6; TRBD2 agrees at 9 bases. V shed 8 bases and J 3 bases; nucleotides not matched to a gene: 8. The CDR3 extends over 16 amino acids. CDR1 and CDR2 (germline): SEHNR, FQNEAQ (reference sequence). In nucleotides, the CDR3 is TGTGCCAGCGAGGGTAGCGGGAGCGTTGGGGCCAACGTCCTGACTTTC. Protein sequence: CASEGSGSVGANVLTF.